A single sample gave rise to the 5 T cell receptor beta chains below, sequenced in a study of T cell changes during pregnancy in multiple sclerosis. TCRdb keeps only in-frame clones here, not all; method: immunoSEQ multiplex PCR. The table has almost 50,000 clones, approximately 90% seen once. The sequencing used CD8+ T cells from peripheral blood mononuclear cells, collected after pregnancy. Source of these receptors: a female donor with multiple sclerosis, enrolled in a pregnancy study.

The J gene is TRBJ1-1, the V gene TRBV15; possible D gene TRBD1, 5 bases. Trimming took 3 bases from V and 3 from J, leaving 20 bases between them. The CDR3 is 17 residues long. Germline lookup yields CDR1 LNHNV and CDR2 YYDKDF (reference sequence). CDR3 amino acids: CATSRPTDPLLHTEAFF. DNA for the CDR3: TGTGCCACCAGCAGGCCGACAGACCCCTTACTCCACACTGAAGCTTTCTTT.

This rearrangement joins TRBV5-5 to TRBJ2-2, with TRBD2 as a possible D gene (6 bases). The CDR3 consists of 13 residues. Germline assignment: CDR1 SGHKS and CDR2 YYEKEE (reference sequence). The V end was cut by 0 bases, the J end by 7 bases, with 7 bases between. The CDR3 DNA reads as TGTGCCAGCAGCTTGGCGGGAGTCGGGGAGCTGTTTTTT. Translating it yields CASSLAGVGELFF.

The rearrangement uses TRBV5-1 and TRBJ1-2, with TRBD1 matching over 8 bases. J lost 1 base, V lost 0 bases, and 2 bases had no gene match. The germline V gene has CDR1 SGHRS and CDR2 YFSETQ. This CDR3 comprises 15 residues. The CDR3 bases are TGCGCCAGCAGCTTGGAACAGGGGGATAACTATGGCTACACCTTC. Its translation is CASSLEQGDNYGYTF. The entire variable domain, with the rest obtained from reference TRBV5-1 and TRBJ1-2, is as follows: KAGVTQTPRYLIKTRGQQVTLSCSPISGHRSVSWYQQTPGQGLQFLFEYFSETQRNKGNFPGRFSGRQFSNSRSEMNVSTLELGDSALYLCASSLEQGDNYGYTFGSGTRLTVV.

This chain uses TRBV9 with TRBJ2-1; tentatively, D is TRBD1 (6 bases). This CDR3 has 15 residues. Germline loops: CDR1 SGDLS, CDR2 YYNGEE. With 2 bases removed from V and 1 base from J, the gap between germline ends came to 10 bases. The CDR3 nucleotides are TGTGCCAGCAGCGTCTCAGGGGTATCCTACAATGAGCAGTTCTTC. Translating gives CASSVSGVSYNEQFF.

The chain is built from TRBV29-1 and TRBJ1-2; D possibly corresponds to TRBD1 (6 bases). The CDR3 totals 14 residues. The germline CDR1 and CDR2 sequences are SQVTM and ANQGSEA. V lost 1 base and J lost 2, with 11 bases in between. CDR3 DNA: TGCAGCGTTGAAGCCTCCACAGGGAACTATGGCTACACCTTC. The encoded protein is CSVEASTGNYGYTF.